The rows below give T cell receptor beta chains drawn from one sample of a study of pediatric ulcerative colitis. Only in-frame clones appear in the TCRdb table, and some are missing; sequencing was by immunoSEQ multiplex PCR. The sample holds tens of thousands of clones, approximately 74% seen once. The sample was gut tissue. The source is a boy aged 5-17 years with severe ulcerative colitis. The CDR3 runs from the conserved cysteine through the conserved F or W. The order of the fields is clone size, D gene, V gene, J gene, CDR3 DNA, CDR3 protein. D genes are given only for firm matches. Part of the rows lack a size; the others show once, few, many or a class for expanded clones.

-	-	TRBV19	TRBJ1-5	TGTGCCAGTAGTCTCAGGGTGTTAGATCAGCCCCAGCATTTT	CASSLRVLDQPQHF
once	-	TRBV10-3	TRBJ1-5	TGTGCCATCAGTGAGTCGGGACAGCCCCAGCATTTT	CAISESGQPQHF
-	-	TRBV7-9	TRBJ1-1	TGTGCCAGCAGCTTAGGCGAGTCTGGCACTGAAGCTTTCTTT	CASSLGESGTEAFF
-	-	TRBV18	TRBJ1-1	TGTGCCAGCTCTCTACTAGGAACGGTGAACACTGAAGCTTTCTTT	CASSLLGTVNTEAFF
-	-	TRBV7-6	TRBJ2-7	TGTGCCAGCAGCTCCCGGGACTCACGCTCCTACGAGCAGTACTTC	CASSSRDSRSYEQYF
-	-	TRBV5-4	TRBJ2-3	TGTGCCAGCAGCCCCCCCCGGGGGGCGACAGATACGCAGTATTTT	CASSPPRGATDTQYF
once	-	TRBV5-1	TRBJ1-6	TGCGCCAGCAGCCAAGGGGGCTCCTATAATTCACCCCTCCACTTT	CASSQGGSYNSPLHF
-	-	TRBV11-3	TRBJ1-1	TGTGCCAGCAGCTTGGGACAGAACACTGAAGCTTTCTTT	CASSLGQNTEAFF
-	-	TRBV2	TRBJ1-1	TGTGCCAGCAGTGTTGGGGCCCCCATGAACACTGAAGCTTTCTTT	CASSVGAPMNTEAFF
-	TRBD1	TRBV6-6	TRBJ2-4	TGTGCCGTACAGGGGGCGCATAACATTCAGTACTTC	CAVQGAHNIQYF
-	TRBD1	TRBV7-6	TRBJ2-7	TGTGCCAGCAGCCGAGGGGGCGACTCCTACGAGCAGTACTTC	CASSRGGDSYEQYF
-	TRBD1	TRBV29-1	TRBJ1-1	TGCAGCGTCAGAAGTGGGACAGGGAACACTGAAGCTTTCTTT	CSVRSGTGNTEAFF
-	-	TRBV9	TRBJ1-2	TGTGCCAGCAGCGTACAGGGAGGACGTGGGGATGGCTACACCTTC	CASSVQGGRGDGYTF
few	-	TRBV18	TRBJ1-5	TGTGCCAGCTCACCAAAGGTCGGTACAGGACAGAGCAATCAGCCCCAGCATTTT	CASSPKVGTGQSNQPQHF
-	-	TRBV6-6	TRBJ1-1	TGTGCCAGCAGAGGGAGGTATGAAGCTTTCTTT	CASRGRYEAFF
few	-	TRBV7-3	TRBJ1-1	TGTGCCAGCAGCTTTGGGGCGAACACTGAAGCTTTCTTT	CASSFGANTEAFF
-	TRBD1	TRBV30	TRBJ2-2	TGTGCCTGGAGAATATCCGGGACAGCGGACACCGGGGAGCTGTTTTTT	CAWRISGTADTGELFF
-	-	TRBV5-4	TRBJ1-1	TGTGCCAGCAGCCCCTCTATGAGGGGCACTGAAGCTTTCTTT	CASSPSMRGTEAFF
-	-	TRBV2	TRBJ1-5	TGTGCCAGCAGTGATTTCATTTCACCGGGGGCATGGAGTCAGCCCCAGCATTTT	CASSDFISPGAWSQPQHF
-	TRBD1	TRBV6-5	TRBJ2-7	TGTGCCAGCAGTCCAAAAGGGGACAGATTCTACGAGCAGTACTTC	CASSPKGDRFYEQYF
-	-	TRBV29-1	TRBJ1-4	TGCAGCGTTGGGGGCGACAGCCTAAATGAAAAACTGTTTTTT	CSVGGDSLNEKLFF
-	-	TRBV9	TRBJ2-7	TGTGCCAGCAGCGGGACAGTGGGCGAGCAGTACTTC	CASSGTVGEQYF
-	-	TRBV13	TRBJ2-7	TGTGCCAGCAGCCTCGGGCACAGTGGGGTCGAGCAGTACTTC	CASSLGHSGVEQYF
few	-	TRBV5-1	TRBJ2-7	TGCGCCAGCAGCCCGGGGACGGCCTCCTACGAGCAGTACTTC	CASSPGTASYEQYF
-	TRBD1	TRBV5-1	TRBJ1-6	TGCGCCAGCAGCGCCAAAGGACAGGGAGGTTCACCCCTCCACTTT	CASSAKGQGGSPLHF
few	TRBD1	TRBV28	TRBJ1-1	TGTGCCAGCAGTCCCGGGACAGAAAGGTTCGCTTTCTTT	CASSPGTERFAFF
-	TRBD2	TRBV7-9	TRBJ2-1	TGTGCCAGCAGCACTGGGACTAGATCCTCCAATGAGCAGTTCTTC	CASSTGTRSSNEQFF
-	-	TRBV7-7	TRBJ1-1	TGTGCTAGCAGCCAGGCTCGACGGGAAGCTTTCTTT	CASSQARREAFF
-	-	TRBV7-2	TRBJ2-7	TGTGCCAGCAGCTTGGGGACTCCCACCAACCCCTACGAGCAGTACTTC	CASSLGTPTNPYEQYF
once	TRBD1	TRBV7-9	TRBJ1-3	TGTGCCAGCAGCTTAGGGACAGGGCATCTTTACCTCTCTGGAAACACCATATATTTT	CASSLGTGHLYLSGNTIYF
-	TRBD1	TRBV9	TRBJ2-5	TGTGCCAGCAGCGTGGACAGGGCAGGGGAGACCCAGTACTTC	CASSVDRAGETQYF
-	-	TRBV7-2	TRBJ1-1	TGTGCCAGCAGCTCCGACAGGAACACTGAAGCTTTCTTT	CASSSDRNTEAFF
-	TRBD1	TRBV30	TRBJ1-2	TGTGCCTGGAGTCGACAGGGCCCCTATGGCTACACCTTC	CAWSRQGPYGYTF
few	-	TRBV21-1	TRBJ1-6	TGTGCCAGCAGCATTCGGGAAAATTCACCCCTCCACTTT	CASSIRENSPLHF
-	-	TRBV7-2	TRBJ1-6	TGTGCCAGCAGCAAAAGATCGGGCCAGTATAATTCACCCCTCCACTTT	CASSKRSGQYNSPLHF
-	-	TRBV5-1	TRBJ2-1	TGCGCCAGCAGCCCGGAGTCGGTGAAGGGGAGCTCGCAGTTCTTC	CASSPESVKGSSQFF
-	-	TRBV7-8	TRBJ1-6	TGTGCCAGCAGGGGGCAGGCAAGCTCCTATAATTCACCCCTCCACTTT	CASRGQASSYNSPLHF
few	-	TRBV5-6	TRBJ1-2	TGTGCCAGCAACCTAGGACAGATCCGGGCTAACTATGGCTACACCTTC	CASNLGQIRANYGYTF
-	-	TRBV6-1	TRBJ2-1	TGTGCCAGCAGTGCTCTGGTCCGGGACAATGAGCAGTTCTTC	CASSALVRDNEQFF
-	TRBD1	TRBV19	TRBJ1-2	TGTGCCAGTAGAGGACCGGGACAGGGTTATGGCTACACCTTC	CASRGPGQGYGYTF
-	TRBD1	TRBV7-6	TRBJ1-1	TGTGCCAGCAGCTGGGGACAGGGAAACACTGAAGCTTTCTTT	CASSWGQGNTEAFF
-	TRBD1	TRBV15	TRBJ2-7	TGTGCCACCAGCAGGGGACAGGGAGCCTCCTACGAGCAGTACTTC	CATSRGQGASYEQYF
few	TRBD2	TRBV2	TRBJ2-5	TGTGCCAGCAGGAGGACTAGCGGGGGGCAATCCCTGGGGACCCAGTACTTC	CASRRTSGGQSLGTQYF
-	-	TRBV5-1	TRBJ1-2	TGCGCCAGCAGCTTTGACCACAAAGGGGTCTATGGCTACACCTTC	CASSFDHKGVYGYTF
-	TRBD1	TRBV7-6	TRBJ2-1	TGTGCCAGCAGCTTAAGGGACAGGGGGCCTGGCTCCTACAATGAGCAGTTCTTC	CASSLRDRGPGSYNEQFF
-	TRBD1	TRBV30	TRBJ2-7	TGTGCCTGGAGTATGGGGACAGGCGAGCAGTACTTC	CAWSMGTGEQYF
once	-	TRBV15	TRBJ1-1	TGTGCCACCAGCACCCGAGATACTGAAGCTTTCTTT	CATSTRDTEAFF
-	TRBD1	TRBV11-2	TRBJ2-1	TGTGCCAGCAGCTTAGAGAGGACAGGGTCCAATGAGCAGTTCTTC	CASSLERTGSNEQFF
-	-	TRBV6-1	TRBJ2-1	TGTGCCAGCACCTTTTACAATGAGCAGTTCTTC	CASTFYNEQFF
-	-	TRBV7-9	TRBJ2-1	TGTGCCAGCAGCCCAGGAGGGCAGTCCTACAATGAGCAGTTCTTC	CASSPGGQSYNEQFF
-	-	TRBV7-7	TRBJ1-1	TGTGCTAGCAGCTTAGAAAGGGGCACTGAAGCTTTCTTT	CASSLERGTEAFF
-	-	TRBV4-1	TRBJ1-5	TGCGCCAGCAGCCTGACCCTACCACAGCAGCCCCAGCATTTT	CASSLTLPQQPQHF
few	-	TRBV6-1	TRBJ1-2	TGTGCCAGCAGTGACAGGGTTTTGGAGGGCTATGGCTACACCTTC	CASSDRVLEGYGYTF
-	-	TRBV9	TRBJ2-7	TGTGCCAGCAGCGTAGGGTGGGCGAGCTCCTACGAGCAGTACTTC	CASSVGWASSYEQYF
-	-	TRBV19	TRBJ2-7	TGTGCCAGTAGGCAGGGGCACCCTTTCTACGAGCAGTACTTC	CASRQGHPFYEQYF
-	TRBD1	TRBV11-2	TRBJ1-1	TGTGCCAGCAGCTTTTCCGGGACAGGGTACCCCACTGAAGCTTTCTTT	CASSFSGTGYPTEAFF
once	TRBD1	TRBV7-9	TRBJ1-1	TGTGCCAGCAGCCCTGGGACAGGGATTCAGGGCACTGAAGCTTTCTTT	CASSPGTGIQGTEAFF
-	-	TRBV5-8	TRBJ1-2	TGTGCCAGCAGCTCGACCATAAACTATGGCTACACCTTC	CASSSTINYGYTF
-	-	TRBV7-9	TRBJ1-5	TGTGCCAGCAGCCGAGGGACGGATTCCTATAGCAATCAGCCCCAGCATTTT	CASSRGTDSYSNQPQHF
-	-	TRBV30	TRBJ1-3	TGTGCCTGGAGTGTTGGGCTCGATGGAAACACCATATATTTT	CAWSVGLDGNTIYF